One sample yielded the 31 T cell receptor beta chains listed below, sequenced in a study of brain metastases from non-small cell lung cancer. TCRdb's table, derived via immunoSEQ multiplex PCR, lists solely in-frame clones and lacks some. Of roughly 3,600 clones listed, nearly 97% were seen once; the top ten hold approximately 2%. Sequenced sample: tumor-adjacent normal tissue. The receptor source for this set is a donor at least 40 years old with non-small cell lung cancer.

The rearrangement uses TRBV19 and TRBJ1-1, with 9 bases fitting TRBD1. CDR1 and CDR2 (germline): LNHDA, SQIVND (reference sequence). CDR3 length: 15 amino acids. V shed 5 bases, J shed 3 bases, and the junction held 7 bases outside the gene matches. The CDR3 reads CASSSSDRGDTEAFF. DNA for the CDR3: TGTGCCAGTAGTTCCTCGGACAGGGGTGACACTGAAGCTTTCTTT.

Turning to this clone: At one end, the junction sequence differs from germline, possibly due to a read error. The sample carries other DNA sequences with the same CDR3. The gene calls are TRBV6-5 and TRBJ2-5; TRBD1 or TRBD2 may be the D gene (5 bases each). The CDR3 contains 13 residues. Germline loops: CDR1 MNHEY, CDR2 SVGAGI. The CDR3 is CASSRLGGETQYF. DNA for the CDR3: TGTGCCAGCAGTCGACTTGGGGGAGAGACTCAGTACTTC.

V and J are TRBV19 and TRBJ1-2; D call uncertain. Trimming left V 3 bases short and J 10 bases short, with 12 bases between. The CDR3 contains 12 residues. Germline V lookup: CDR1 LNHDA, CDR2 SQIVND (reference sequence). This CDR3 reads CASSIEFTDYTF. In DNA, the CDR3 is TGTGCCAGTAGTATCGAGTTTACTGACTACACCTTC.

The chain couples TRBV7-9 to TRBJ2-3; D gene ambiguous. Germline V lookup: CDR1 SEHNR, CDR2 FQNEAQ (reference sequence). The ends were cut back, 5 bases at V and 3 bases at J, with 3 bases in the middle. This CDR3 has 11 residues. CDR3 loop: CASSQTDTQYF. The CDR3 nucleotides read TGTGCCAGCAGCCAAACAGATACGCAGTATTTT.

The V gene is TRBV15, the J gene TRBJ2-1; 7 bases are a match to TRBD2. CDR1 and CDR2 (germline): LNHNV, YYDKDF (reference sequence). J lost 8 bases, V lost 2 bases, and 3 bases had no gene match. The CDR3 runs to 13 residues. CDR3 sequence (DNA): TGTGCCACCAGCAGAAAAGGGAGGGATGAGCAGTTCTTC. Its protein is CATSRKGRDEQFF.

This rearrangement joins TRBV20-1 to TRBJ2-3, with 7 positions matching TRBD2. This CDR3 spans 15 amino acids. The germline V gene encodes CDR1 DFQATT and CDR2 SNEGSKA (reference sequence). The trim removed 3 bases at V and 6 bases at J, leaving 12 bases unmatched. CDR3: CSASATSLRGDTQYF. Written as DNA, the CDR3 is TGCAGTGCTAGTGCGACTAGCCTGAGGGGCGATACGCAGTATTTT.

This chain joins TRBV7-2 and TRBJ2-5; unclear D gene. The CDR3 has 11 residues. Germline assignment: CDR1 SGHTA and CDR2 FQGNSA. Deletions cut 0 bases from V and 5 bases from J, with 1 base between. The CDR3 reads CASSLAETQYF. The CDR3 nucleotides read TGTGCCAGCAGCTTAGCGGAGACCCAGTACTTC.

This clone was seen only once. The genes are TRBV10-3 and TRBJ1-1; D is undetermined. CDR1 ENHRY and CDR2 SYGVKD come from the germline V gene. The CDR3 is 14 amino acids. Trimming stripped 1 base from V and 1 base from J, with 7 bases between. The CDR3 is CAISEWSRNTEAFF. CDR3 nucleotides: TGTGCCATCAGTGAGTGGAGCAGGAACACTGAAGCTTTCTTT.

Note on this clone: At one boundary the junction diverges from the germline segment, which might be a read error. The chain carries TRBV9 and TRBJ2-7, with 7 bases identical to TRBD2. Per germline, CDR1 SGDLS and CDR2 YYNGEE. This CDR3 is built from 15 residues. The DNA of the CDR3 is TGTGCCAACAGCATAGAGGGAAGGGAGGGCAGCGAGCAGTACTTC. Translation gives CANSIEGREGSEQYF.

This clone has just one count. This rearrangement joins TRBV27 to TRBJ2-7; D might be TRBD1 or TRBD2, each matching 5 bases. This CDR3 is built from 14 residues. The V end was cut by 2 bases, the J end by 0 bases, with 8 bases between. Germline CDR1 is MNHEY and CDR2 is SMNVEV (reference sequence). Written as DNA, the CDR3 is TGTGCCAGCAGTTTAGGGGGTCCCTCCTACGAGCAGTACTTC. Amino acids: CASSLGGPSYEQYF.

This clone came up once. The chain recombines TRBV4-1 with TRBJ2-1; 7 bases agree with TRBD2. Trimming cost V 7 bases and J 4 bases; bases outside gene matches: 13. There are 16 residues in the CDR3. CDR1 and CDR2 from the germline V gene are MGHRA and YSYEKL. The CDR3 DNA reads TGCGCCAGCAACACAGCGGCGGGAGCGTGGTACAATGAGCAGTTCTTC. Amino acids: CASNTAAGAWYNEQFF.

As regards this clone: The junction differs from germline at one of its ends, possibly a read error. This sequence joins TRBV30 and TRBJ2-7; D is uncertain. From germline, CDR1 is GTSNPN and CDR2 SVGIG (reference sequence). The CDR3 contains 13 residues. CDR3 in amino acids: CVWSRVAYYEQYF. The CDR3, as DNA: TGTGTCTGGAGTAGGGTCGCGTACTACGAGCAGTACTTC.

The chain joins TRBV27 to TRBJ2-7; 9 positions match TRBD2. The CDR3 has 14 residues. V was pared by 5 bases and J by 5 bases, with 7 bases of the junction left unmatched. Germline assignment: CDR1 MNHEY and CDR2 SMNVEV (reference sequence). CDR3 sequence (DNA): TGTGCCAGCAGTCAGGGGACTAGCTTCGACGAGCAGTACTTC. Protein: CASSQGTSFDEQYF.

The V gene is TRBV21-1, the J gene TRBJ2-6; TRBD2, the table's D call, was not compared with the DNA. TRBV21-1 is given as a pseudogene. The CDR3 extends over 16 amino acids. Written as DNA, the CDR3 is TGTGCCCCAAGCAATAGCGGTTACTCTGGGGCCAACGTCCTGACTTTC. Its protein product is CAPSNSGYSGANVLTF.

A note on this clone: The junction and the germline gene differ at one end; a read error may be behind it. This chain links TRBV4-1 with TRBJ2-7, with D tentatively TRBD1 or TRBD2 (5 bases each). Looked up from germline, CDR1 is MGHRA and CDR2 is YSYEKL. This CDR3 is 14 amino acids long. CDR3 sequence (DNA): TGTGCCAGCAGCCCCCGGGACGGTGCCTACGAGCAGTACTTC. Encoded protein: CASSPRDGAYEQYF.

The genes are TRBV21-1 and TRBJ2-7; the table's D call TRBD2 went unverified against the DNA. TRBV21-1 is described as a pseudogene. The CDR3 is 11 amino acids. CDR3 DNA sequence: TGTGCCAGCAGCAAAGGTTACGAGCAATACTTC. Residues: CASSKGYEQYF.

The gene calls are TRBV2 and TRBJ1-2, with D uncertain. Germline loops: CDR1 SNHLY, CDR2 FYNNEI. This CDR3 has 14 amino acids. Trimming removed 2 bases from V and 2 bases from J, with 9 bases in between. The CDR3 sequence: CASSETRGNYGYTF. The CDR3 DNA follows: TGTGCCAGCAGTGAAACCCGAGGGAACTATGGCTACACCTTC.

Remarks on this clone: The germline gene is not matched at one end of the junction; a read error may be the cause. This rearrangement joins TRBV6-5 to TRBJ2-1; the match to TRBD1 covers 7 bases. The CDR3 is made up of 14 amino acids. The V gene's germline CDR1 is MNHEY and CDR2 SVGAGI. The CDR3: CTSSSRQGFDEQFF. CDR3 DNA sequence: TGTACCAGCAGTTCTAGACAGGGATTCGATGAGCAGTTCTTC.

The chain combines TRBV7-2 with TRBJ2-1; D possibly corresponds to TRBD2 (7 bases). Germline V gene lookup returns CDR1 SGHTA and CDR2 FQGNSA. The germline V and J ends were trimmed by 5 bases and 2 bases, with 22 bases remaining between them. The length of the CDR3 is 18 residues. The CDR3 spells CASSPRGAGVGPYNEQFF. The CDR3 DNA reads TGTGCCAGCAGCCCTCGGGGGGCGGGAGTAGGGCCCTACAATGAGCAGTTCTTC.

The rearrangement joins TRBV7-8 to TRBJ2-5; 7 positions match TRBD1. V lost 5 bases to trimming and J lost 2 bases; unmatched junction nucleotides: 5. Germline CDR1 is SGHVS and CDR2 is FQNEAQ. CDR3 size: 14 residues. The CDR3 region is CASSAQTGQETQYF. DNA of the CDR3: TGTGCCAGCAGCGCCCAGACAGGGCAAGAGACCCAGTACTTC.

The chain carries TRBV13 and TRBJ1-2; D unresolved. The germline V gene encodes CDR1 PRHDT and CDR2 FYEKMQ (reference sequence). Trimming pared 5 bases from V and 0 bases from J, leaving 16 bases between. The CDR3 is 16 residues long. CDR3 sequence reads: CASSLLGPSANYGYTF. The CDR3 bases are TGTGCCAGCAGCCTCCTGGGTCCATCAGCTAACTATGGCTACACCTTC.

This chain uses TRBV5-1 with TRBJ1-3; D uncertain. Germline assignment: CDR1 SGHRS and CDR2 YFSETQ. The CDR3 is 16 residues long. The V and J ends lost 0 bases and 0 bases respectively, with 10 bases between them. CDR3 bases: TGCGCCAGCAGCTTGGATCCGGTGAGCTCTGGAAACACCATATATTTT. This translates into CASSLDPVSSGNTIYF.

CDR3 DNA sequence: TGCGCCAGCAGCTTGGTTGTTGCGGGAGGGCCTGCAGATACGCAGTATTTT. It codes for CASSLVVAGGPADTQYF. The chain recombines TRBV5-1 with TRBJ2-3; 9 bases agree with TRBD2. The junction had 9 bases not matched to a gene; V was cut back by 0 bases and J by 4 bases. CDR1 and CDR2 from the germline V gene are SGHRS and YFSETQ. This CDR3 region has 17 residues.

V is TRBV7-2 and J is TRBJ2-7; 7 nucleotides match TRBD2. The length of the CDR3 is 13 residues. Per germline, CDR1 SGHTA and CDR2 FQGNSA. Unmatched junction bases numbered 5, after V lost 3 bases and J lost 6 bases. CDR3 protein: CASSFRSGGEQYF. CDR3 coding DNA: TGTGCCAGCAGCTTCAGATCGGGGGGCGAGCAGTACTTC.

This chain links TRBV19 with TRBJ2-1; TRBD1 matches 7 bases. Germline lookup yields CDR1 LNHDA and CDR2 SQIVND (reference sequence). The CDR3 has 15 residues. With 3 bases clipped from V and 0 bases from J, the junction kept 2 bases outside the gene matches. CDR3 nucleotide sequence: TGTGCCAGTAGTATGGGGACAGACTCCTACAATGAGCAGTTCTTC. Translation: CASSMGTDSYNEQFF.

The chain employs TRBV9 and TRBJ2-3; TRBD1 is a possible D gene (5 bases). The germline V and J ends were trimmed by 0 bases and 2 bases, with 10 bases remaining between them. From germline, CDR1 is SGDLS and CDR2 YYNGEE. The CDR3 extends over 15 amino acids. The CDR3 nucleotides read TGTGCCAGCAGCGTAGGGGGCAGACTCACAGATACGCAGTATTTT. Amino acids: CASSVGGRLTDTQYF.

This clone was seen once. One end of the junction is discordant with germline, which a read error may explain. The chain employs TRBV30 and TRBJ2-2; D is unclear. Germline V CDR1 and CDR2: GTSNPN, SVGIG (reference sequence). The CDR3 contains 13 residues. In DNA, the CDR3 is TGTGCCTGGAGTTCTCAAAACACCAGGGAGCTGTTTTTT. As protein: CAWSSQNTRELFF.

The chain employs TRBV7-6 and TRBJ2-3; 7 bases align to TRBD1. The ends lost 5 bases at V and 4 bases at J; junction bases unmatched: 9. The V gene's germline CDR1 is SGHVS and CDR2 FNYEAQ. The CDR3 runs 15 residues. CDR3 in amino acids: CASSPYRGTSDTQYF. DNA for the CDR3: TGTGCCAGCAGCCCATACAGGGGTACATCAGATACGCAGTATTTT.

The CDR3 loop is CASSLRTPWGNTIYF. CDR3 nucleotide sequence: TGTGCCAGCAGCTTAAGGACCCCATGGGGAAACACCATATATTTT. The rearrangement uses TRBV5-6 and TRBJ1-3; D is unresolved. V gave up 2 bases and J gave up 4 bases, with 13 bases separating them. The CDR3 has 15 amino acids. Per germline, CDR1 SGHDT and CDR2 YYEEEE.

This chain links TRBV5-4 with TRBJ1-2, with 7 bases that match TRBD1. Per the germline V gene, CDR1 is SGHNT and CDR2 is YYREEE (reference sequence). CDR3 length: 15 amino acids. The J segment lost 7 bases and the V segment lost 4 bases, leaving 13 bases of the junction unmatched. Here the CDR3 DNA reads TGTGCCAGCAGCCCCGTGCCGGGACAGAAATCTGGCTACACCTTC. Amino acids: CASSPVPGQKSGYTF.

With respect to this clone: A read error may account for a junction end that differs from germline. V usage is TRBV30 and J usage is TRBJ1-5, with D possibly being TRBD1 (5 bases). This CDR3 contains 14 residues. Germline V gene data show CDR1 as GTSNPN and CDR2 as SVGIG (reference sequence). The chain's CDR3 is CTWSVGAGGQPQHF. Written as DNA, the CDR3 is TGTACCTGGAGTGTAGGGGCAGGCGGTCAGCCCCAGCATTTT.